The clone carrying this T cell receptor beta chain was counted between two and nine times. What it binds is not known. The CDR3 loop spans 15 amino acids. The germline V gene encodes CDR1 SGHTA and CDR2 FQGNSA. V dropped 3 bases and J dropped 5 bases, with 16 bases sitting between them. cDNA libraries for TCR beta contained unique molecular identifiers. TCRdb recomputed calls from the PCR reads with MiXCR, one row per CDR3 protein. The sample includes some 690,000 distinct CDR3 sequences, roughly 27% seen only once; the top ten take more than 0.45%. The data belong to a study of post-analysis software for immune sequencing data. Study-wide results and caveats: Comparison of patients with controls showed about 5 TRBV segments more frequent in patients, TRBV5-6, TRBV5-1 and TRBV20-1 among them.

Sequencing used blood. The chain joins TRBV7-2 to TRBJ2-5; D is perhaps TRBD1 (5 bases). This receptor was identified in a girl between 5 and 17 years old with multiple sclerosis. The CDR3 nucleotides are TGTGCCAGCAGCTTGGGCGCAGGGTTACGGGAGACCCAGTACTTC. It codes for CASSLGAGLRETQYF.